The rows below give T cell receptor beta chains drawn from one sample of a study of human CD8 memory T cell subsets. TCRdb reprocessed the 5' RACE reads and stores each CDR3 protein as one record, lacking DNA. The ten top clones account for approximately 24%, within a sample of thousands of distinct CDR3 sequences. The sequencing input was CD8+ effector memory T cells (TEM) sorted from PBMCs. The source of these receptors is a human donor in good health. Both conserved end residues are part of each CDR3. Only some rows state a clone size, as once, few, many or a class for expanded clones.

>NA|TRBJ2-3|TRBV7-9
CASSPLTSGDLDTQYF
>NA|TRBJ2-6|TRBV28
CASGKGDPSGANVLTF
>NA|TRBJ2-5|TRBV21-1
CASSEGAHGGETQYF
>NA|TRBJ2-7|TRBV9
CASSPSGGVNSYEQYF
>NA|TRBJ2-1|TRBV20-1
CSARDRLAGGLISSYNEQFF
>NA|TRBJ2-7|TRBV5-5
CASSLVGEHEQYF
>NA|TRBJ1-2|TRBV20-1
CSAPIGQGWDYGYTF
>NA|TRBJ1-1|TRBV7-9
CASTGTKNTEAFF
>NA|TRBJ2-3|TRBV6-1
CASEGGEPTDTQYF
>NA|TRBJ2-3|TRBV6-4
CASSSGGTSTDTQYF
>medium-sized|TRBJ2-7|TRBV15
CATSSDRGSEQYF
>NA|TRBJ2-2|TRBV6-1
CASSESTDYTGELFF
>medium-sized|TRBJ2-5|TRBV7-6
CASSLARPSFQETQYF
>medium-sized|TRBJ2-7|TRBV11-2
CASSLEGGANYEQYF
>NA|TRBJ2-3|TRBV6-1
CASSEGQGEADTQYF
>NA|TRBJ2-1|TRBV4-2
CASSQEGGASSYNEQFF
>NA|TRBJ2-2|TRBV6-2/TRBV6-3
CASSEPAHTGELFF
>NA|TRBJ2-3|TRBV6-4
CASSRDGSTDTQYF
>NA|TRBJ2-3|TRBV25-1
CASGPRTDTQYF
>medium-sized|TRBJ1-1|TRBV5-1
CASTESGTGHTEAFF
>medium-sized|TRBJ2-4|TRBV10-3
CAIRPDLAKNIQYF
>NA|TRBJ2-1|TRBV28
CASTRLAGEANEQFF
>NA|TRBJ2-6|TRBV19
CASSIEVSGANVLTF
>medium-sized|TRBJ1-1|TRBV12-3/TRBV12-4
CASSKGTGKPNTEAFF
>NA|TRBJ2-2|TRBV25-1
CASSSDSRGLLTGELFF
>NA|TRBJ2-7|TRBV20-1
CSARESGIESYEQYF
>NA|TRBJ1-5|TRBV6-1
CASSESQENQPQHF
>medium-sized|TRBJ2-2|TRBV24-1
CATSDSGLATGELFF